The 21 T cell receptor beta chains listed next were all sequenced from one sample in a study of Graves' ophthalmopathy and Graves' hyperthyroidism. Researchers took RNA transcripts and amplified TCR beta CDR3 regions from them. The library came from an HTBI-primed first-round RT-PCR and a second-round multiplex PCR. TCRdb ran MiXCR on the multiplex PCR reads and lists one entry per CDR3 protein. The repertoire has 650,000 to 900,000 distinct CDR3 sequences, roughly 40% of them found once; the top ten carry roughly 45%. The material sequenced was peripheral blood. The receptors derive from an adult man with Graves' ophthalmopathy.

This clonotype was detected only a few times. The chain has TRBV7-9 and TRBJ1-2, with 7 bases aligning to TRBD1. In germline, CDR1 is SEHNR, CDR2 FQNEAQ (reference sequence). V gave up 5 bases and J gave up 8 bases; unmatched junction bases: 14. The CDR3 sequence is 15 residues long. The CDR3 reads CASSPGGRGSLGYTF. CDR3 DNA sequence: TGTGCCAGCAGCCCTGGGGGCAGGGGGTCATTGGGCTACACCTTC.

The chain has TRBV11-2 and TRBJ1-3; 7 bases map to TRBD1. V gave up 4 bases and J gave up 1 base; unmatched junction bases: 16. Looked up from germline, CDR1 is SGHAT and CDR2 is FQNNGV. The length of the CDR3 is 19 residues. The CDR3, as DNA: TGTGCCAGCAGCTGGGATCCGGGACAGACAGTTTTTTCTGGAAACACCATATATTTT. The encoded protein is CASSWDPGQTVFSGNTIYF.

In nucleotides, the CDR3 is TGTGCCAGCAGTCCTCAGACAGGGAGTGAAAAACTGTTTTTT. Amino acids: CASSPQTGSEKLFF. The chain carries TRBV6-5 and TRBJ1-4; 7 nucleotides align to TRBD1. This CDR3 is 14 amino acids long. The germline V gene encodes CDR1 MNHEY and CDR2 SVGAGI. V shed 5 bases and J 7 bases; nucleotides not matched to a gene: 7.

The table lists this clonotype with a few counts. The rearrangement uses TRBV20-1 and TRBJ1-2; 7 bases line up with TRBD1. V trimming: 0 bases; J trimming: 8 bases; junction bases outside the gene matches: 9. Germline V gene sequence: CDR1 DFQATT, CDR2 SNEGSKA (reference sequence). The CDR3 spans 14 residues. The CDR3 bases are TGCAGTGCTAGAGATGGATCAGGGGGAGGGGGCTACACCTTC. Amino acids: CSARDGSGGGGYTF.

The chain recombines TRBV7-9 with TRBJ1-5; 7 bases fit TRBD1. There are 14 residues in the CDR3. V was pared by 5 bases and J by 9 bases, with 10 bases of the junction left unmatched. Germline lookup yields CDR1 SEHNR and CDR2 FQNEAQ (reference sequence). The CDR3 bases are TGTGCCAGCAGCCAGCGACAGGGTTTCAGGCCCCAGCATTTT. It is translated as CASSQRQGFRPQHF.

This clonotype was found many times. The chain carries TRBV11-2 and TRBJ2-7, with D hard to call. The V end lost 3 bases, the J end lost 2 bases, and 8 bases lay between the germline ends. The CDR3 runs 13 residues. Germline loops: CDR1 SGHAT, CDR2 FQNNGV. The CDR3 DNA reads as TGTGCCAGCAGCTTCAAGCAAACCTACGAGCAGTACTTC. It translates to CASSFKQTYEQYF.

A few counts support this clonotype. The rearrangement links TRBV3-1 to TRBJ2-7; possibly TRBD1 or TRBD2 for D (5 bases each). The V gene's germline CDR1 is LGHDT and CDR2 YNNKEL (reference sequence). The germline V and J ends were trimmed by 4 bases and 6 bases, with 13 bases remaining between them. The CDR3 covers 13 residues. The CDR3 sequence: CASSRGRDGEQYF. In nucleotides, the CDR3 is TGTGCCAGCAGCCGGGGACGGGATGGCGAGCAGTACTTC.

This clonotype was recorded many times. The chain uses TRBV2 and TRBJ1-2; D is undetermined. The V end was cut by 2 bases, the J end by 4 bases, with 14 bases between. CDR1 is SNHLY, CDR2 FYNNEI, per germline. This CDR3 comprises 15 residues. CDR3: CASSEWAATFYGYTF. For the CDR3, the DNA is TGTGCCAGCAGTGAATGGGCAGCCACTTTCTATGGCTACACCTTC.

J is TRBJ1-6 and V is TRBV4-3; 7 nucleotides agree with TRBD1. CDR1 is LGHNA and CDR2 is YSLEER in the germline V gene. The CDR3 sequence is 16 residues long. V lost 4 bases, J lost 6 bases, and 9 bases stayed unmatched. CDR3 region: CASSLIRDSSNSPLHF. CDR3 DNA: TGCGCCAGCAGCCTGATAAGGGACAGCTCTAATTCACCCCTCCACTTT.

The genes are TRBV9 and TRBJ2-5, with D possibly matching TRBD1 (6 bases). Germline V CDR1 and CDR2: SGDLS, YYNGEE. V gave up 0 bases and J gave up 4 bases, with 16 bases separating them. The CDR3 is made up of 16 amino acids. The CDR3, as DNA: TGTGCCAGCAGCGTAGTAAAACAGGGTGGCGGAGAGACCCAGTACTTC. Residues: CASSVVKQGGGETQYF.

The chain employs TRBV20-1 and TRBJ1-2, with D unclear. CDR1 is DFQATT, CDR2 SNEGSKA, per germline (reference sequence). The CDR3 is made up of 13 amino acids. Between the trimmed V and J ends, which lost 1 base and 4 bases, there was a span of 10 bases. In nucleotides, the CDR3 is TGCAGTGCTAGAGGTGCGGACGGCTATGGCTACACCTTC. Its protein product is CSARGADGYGYTF.

This clonotype was counted a few times. The chain joins TRBV2 to TRBJ1-6; 7 bases are a match to TRBD1. CDR1 and CDR2 (germline): SNHLY, FYNNEI. The V and J ends lost 5 bases and 10 bases, in that order; junction bases with no gene match: 8. The CDR3 consists of 14 residues. CDR3 DNA sequence: TGTGCCAGCAGTCGGGACAGCGGCTTCTCACCCCTCCACTTT. Translating it yields CASSRDSGFSPLHF.

The chain has TRBV10-3 and TRBJ2-5; D not certain. This CDR3 contains 12 residues. CDR1 ENHRY and CDR2 SYGVKD come from the germline V gene. V gave up 5 bases and J gave up 2 bases, with 6 bases separating them. CDR3 region: CAISFVQETQYF. CDR3 nucleotides: TGTGCCATCAGTTTCGTGCAAGAGACCCAGTACTTC.

This clonotype was recorded once. J is TRBJ2-7 and V is TRBV6-1; no firm D call. The length of the CDR3 is 9 residues. Germline lookup yields CDR1 MNHNS and CDR2 SASEGT. Written as DNA, the CDR3 is TGTGCCAGCAGTTTCAGTAACGGGGTC. This gives the protein CASSFSNGV.

There are many counts of this clonotype. CDR3 loop: CASSLRGVETQYF. CDR3 coding DNA: TGTGCCAGCAGTTTGCGGGGGGTTGAGACCCAGTACTTC. The chain joins TRBV7-9 to TRBJ2-5, with TRBD2 matching 8 bases. With 6 bases clipped from V and 5 bases from J, the junction kept 5 bases outside the gene matches. CDR1 is SEHNR and CDR2 is FQNEAQ in the germline V gene (reference sequence). There are 13 residues in the CDR3.

V and J are TRBV6-1 and TRBJ2-7; TRBD1 or TRBD2 may be the D gene (5 bases each). Trimming removed 5 bases from V and 3 bases from J, with 17 bases in between. CDR1 and CDR2 from the germline V gene are MNHNS and SASEGT. This CDR3 has 15 amino acids. The CDR3 reads CASSYPGRSYYEQYF. CDR3 nucleotides: TGTGCCAGCAGTTATCCGGGACGCAGCTACTACGAGCAGTACTTC.

This clonotype was recorded at least ten times. V usage is TRBV7-9 and J usage is TRBJ1-2, with 9 bases matching TRBD1. Germline CDR1 SEHNR, CDR2 FQNEAQ (reference sequence). Trimming cost V 6 bases and J 6 bases; bases outside gene matches: 8. The CDR3 covers 14 residues. CDR3 region: CASRPPGTGNGYTF. CDR3 in DNA: TGTGCCAGCAGACCCCCCGGGACAGGGAATGGCTACACCTTC.

This clonotype has at least ten counts. The chain joins TRBV15 to TRBJ1-5; D is ambiguous. The CDR3 extends over 14 amino acids. Germline loops: CDR1 LNHNV, CDR2 YYDKDF (reference sequence). V gave up 7 bases and J gave up 7 bases, with 17 bases separating them. CDR3 in DNA: TGTGCCACCACGGTCCAGAGGGTGGGGCAGCCCCAGCATTTT. This translates into CATTVQRVGQPQHF.

This rearrangement joins TRBV7-9 to TRBJ2-3; the match to TRBD1 covers 8 bases. J lost 3 bases, V lost 5 bases, and 4 bases had no gene match. Germline CDR1 SEHNR, CDR2 FQNEAQ (reference sequence). The CDR3 extends over 14 amino acids. The CDR3 bases are TGTGCCAGCAGCCCAGGGGGCAAGACAGATACGCAGTATTTT. It specifies CASSPGGKTDTQYF.

In this sample, this clonotype turned up many times. The V call is TRBV7-6, the J call TRBJ1-6, with D uncertain. CDR1 is SGHVS and CDR2 is FNYEAQ in the germline V gene. V shed 6 bases and J shed 8 bases, with 8 bases lying between them. This CDR3 has 12 amino acids. CDR3 coding DNA: TGTGCCAGCAGTTTTAGTGATTCACCCCTCCACTTT. Translated: CASSFSDSPLHF.

The J gene is TRBJ1-3, the V gene TRBV25-1; D remains ambiguous. The CDR3 spans 11 residues. Trimming removed 10 bases from V and 2 bases from J, with 6 bases in between. Per germline, CDR1 MGHDK and CDR2 SYGVNS. The CDR3 loop is CATRPGNTIYF. CDR3 nucleotides: TGTGCCACCCGCCCTGGAAACACCATATATTTT.